Listed here are 8 T cell receptor beta chains from one sample, sequenced in a study of beta chain features in type 1 diabetes. Points from the study as a whole: A moderate, significant TCRB CDR3 shortening appeared in type 1 diabetes across four CD4+ subsets.

Their recognized antigens are unknown. Expressed TCRB transcripts were sequenced because the entire RNA isolate underwent reverse transcription. Repertoires were generated with immunoSEQ multiplex PCR, while TCRdb's copy carries only in-frame clones and drops some. The sample has 100,000 to 150,000 clones, roughly 10% seen once; the top ten hold approximately 0.7%. The sample comprised central memory CD4+ T cells from blood. These receptors originate from a man under 40 with type 1 diabetes.

This clone was seen more than once but under ten times. The chain combines TRBV19 with TRBJ1-6; D not certain. V lost 10 bases and J 6 bases, leaving 13 bases between the germline ends. The CDR3 has 13 amino acids. CDR1 LNHDA and CDR2 SQIVND come from the germline V gene (reference sequence). This chain's CDR3 is CAIGERANSPLHF. The CDR3 region has the DNA TGTGCCATCGGCGAGAGGGCTAATTCACCCCTCCACTTT. Drawing the rest from reference TRBV19 and TRBJ1-6, the complete variable domain is DGGITQSPKYLFRKEGQNVTLSCEQNLNHDAMYWYRQDPGQGLRLIYYSQIVNDFQKGDIAEGYSVSREKKESFPLTVTSAQKNPTAFYLCAIGERANSPLHFGNGTRLTVT.

The chain joins TRBV7-3 to TRBJ2-7; tentative D call: TRBD1 (6 bases). Trimming pared 5 bases from V and 1 base from J, leaving 12 bases between. This CDR3 comprises 14 residues. Germline V gene lookup returns CDR1 SGHTA and CDR2 FQGTGA. This chain's CDR3 is CASSPDRFSYEQYF. In DNA, the CDR3 is TGTGCCAGCAGCCCCGACAGGTTTTCCTACGAGCAGTACTTC.

This clone was found a few times. This chain connects TRBV29-1 to TRBJ2-5; TRBD2 aligns across 7 bases. CDR1 and CDR2 from the germline V gene are SQVTM and ANQGSEA. The CDR3 sequence is 12 residues long. Trimming took 8 bases from V and 1 from J; bases not matched to a gene: 4. Here the CDR3 reads CSSIAGQETQYF. The CDR3 nucleotides are TGCAGCTCCATAGCGGGCCAAGAGACCCAGTACTTC. Drawing the rest from reference TRBV29-1 and TRBJ2-5, the complete variable domain is SAVISQKPSRDICQRGTSLTIQCQVDSQVTMMFWYRQQPGQSLTLIATANQGSEATYESGFVIDKFPISRPNLTFSTLTVSNMSPEDSSIYLCSSIAGQETQYFGPGTRLLVL.

This clone was counted between two and nine times. The rearrangement links TRBV6-6 to TRBJ2-7, with D perhaps TRBD1 (6 bases). The germline gives CDR1 MNHNY, CDR2 SVGAGI (reference sequence). V was trimmed by 7 bases and J by 6 bases, leaving 22 bases between them. The CDR3 runs to 15 residues. Here the CDR3 reads CASNLGGGAWGEQYF. CDR3 in DNA: TGTGCCAGCAACCTCGGTGGGGGCGCATGGGGCGAGCAGTACTTC.

This clone was observed at least ten times. The V gene is TRBV19, the J gene TRBJ2-7; TRBD1 matches at 8 bases. V shed 5 bases and J 2 bases; nucleotides not matched to a gene: 14. Germline CDR1 is LNHDA and CDR2 is SQIVND (reference sequence). The CDR3 length is 17 residues. The CDR3 loop is CASSPHNPGQGPYEQYF. In DNA form, the CDR3 reads TGTGCCAGTAGTCCCCATAATCCCGGACAGGGCCCCTACGAGCAGTACTTC.

This clone was counted between two and nine times. This sequence joins TRBV5-6 and TRBJ2-7, with 8 bases matching TRBD2. Germline lookup yields CDR1 SGHDT and CDR2 YYEEEE. This CDR3 has 15 residues. The junction had 9 bases not matched to a gene; V was cut back by 4 bases and J by 3 bases. The CDR3 is CASSPTPGGDYEQYF. The CDR3 DNA reads TGTGCCAGCAGCCCGACCCCCGGGGGGGACTACGAGCAGTACTTC. The complete variable domain, with remaining parts taken from reference TRBV5-6 and TRBJ2-7, reads DAGVTQSPTHLIKTRGQQVTLRCSPKSGHDTVSWYQQALGQGPQFIFQYYEEEERQRGNFPDRFSGHQFPNYSSELNVNALLLGDSALYLCASSPTPGGDYEQYFGPGTRLTVT.

This clone was detected ten times or more. V is TRBV7-9 and J is TRBJ1-3; D not resolved. The CDR3 is 15 residues long. The V end lost 5 bases, the J end lost 0 bases, and 11 bases lay between the germline ends. Germline V gives CDR1 SEHNR, CDR2 FQNEAQ (reference sequence). CDR3 sequence reads: CASSLSGSSGNTIYF. The CDR3 DNA follows: TGTGCCAGCAGCCTGAGCGGGTCCTCTGGAAACACCATATATTTT.

This clone turned up a few times. The V and J genes are TRBV27 and TRBJ1-5; TRBD1 aligns across 7 bases. V trimming: 5 bases; J trimming: 0 bases; junction bases outside the gene matches: 7. Per the germline V gene, CDR1 is MNHEY and CDR2 is SMNVEV (reference sequence). The CDR3 runs 16 residues. The CDR3 bases are TGTGCCAGCAGTCCGCGAGGGGACAGTAGCAATCAGCCCCAGCATTTT. Encoded protein: CASSPRGDSSNQPQHF.